A selection of T cell receptor beta chains follows, all from one sample in a study of blood T cell repertoires in COVID-19. Profiling relied on immunoSEQ multiplex PCR, and the TCRdb table lists in-frame clones only, not all of them. The repertoire consists of 97,000 or so clones, with approximately 84% occurring once and the leading ten covering about 9.4%. Sequencing was carried out using peripheral blood. The source of these receptors is a man aged 65 to 85 with acute or convalescent COVID-19. CDR3s include the opening cysteine and the closing phenylalanine or tryptophan. D genes are given only for firm matches. Rows may omit the clone size; those that give it use once, few, many or a size class.

CDR3 length: 14
V gene: TRBV2
J gene: TRBJ2-5
clone size: NA
D gene: TRBD2
CDR3 protein: CASRGLAGDGTQYF

CDR3 length: 14
V gene: TRBV6-7
J gene: TRBJ2-6
clone size: NA
D gene: NA
CDR3 protein: CASCFPGGANVLTF

CDR3 length: 14
V gene: TRBV3-1/TRBV3-2
J gene: TRBJ1-1
clone size: once
D gene: NA
CDR3 protein: CASSPVGERTEAFF

CDR3 length: 13
V gene: TRBV10-1
J gene: TRBJ1-1
clone size: NA
D gene: TRBD1
CDR3 protein: CASRGTGEVEAFF

CDR3 length: 13
V gene: TRBV30
J gene: TRBJ2-1
clone size: NA
D gene: NA
CDR3 protein: CAWDYWEANEQFF

CDR3 length: 13
V gene: TRBV27
J gene: TRBJ1-1
clone size: NA
D gene: TRBD1
CDR3 protein: CASSKQGPTEAFF

CDR3 length: 15
V gene: TRBV6-5
J gene: TRBJ1-2
clone size: few
D gene: TRBD1
CDR3 protein: CASSSNIGTGLGYTF

CDR3 length: 15
V gene: TRBV6-5
J gene: TRBJ2-7
clone size: NA
D gene: TRBD2
CDR3 protein: CASSYSTSGGYEQYF

CDR3 length: 15
V gene: TRBV7-9
J gene: TRBJ1-4
clone size: NA
D gene: NA
CDR3 protein: CASSLGGGSNEKLFF

CDR3 length: 14
V gene: TRBV14
J gene: TRBJ2-1
clone size: NA
D gene: NA
CDR3 protein: CASSQDPLYNEQFF

CDR3 length: 16
V gene: TRBV7-8
J gene: TRBJ1-3
clone size: NA
D gene: NA
CDR3 protein: CASSLGQRTRENTIYF

CDR3 length: 13
V gene: TRBV30
J gene: TRBJ1-6
clone size: few
D gene: TRBD1
CDR3 protein: CAWKRQGGSPLHF

CDR3 length: 16
V gene: TRBV5-1
J gene: TRBJ1-1
clone size: once
D gene: NA
CDR3 protein: CASSLSQGSTNTEAFF

CDR3 length: 15
V gene: TRBV7-2
J gene: TRBJ1-2
clone size: NA
D gene: NA
CDR3 protein: CASSLRPGSRNGYTF

CDR3 length: 17
V gene: TRBV5-4
J gene: TRBJ1-1
clone size: NA
D gene: NA
CDR3 protein: CASSLEFRSFRGPEAFF

CDR3 length: 16
V gene: TRBV19
J gene: TRBJ2-1
clone size: NA
D gene: NA
CDR3 protein: CARTNESQWPYNEQFF